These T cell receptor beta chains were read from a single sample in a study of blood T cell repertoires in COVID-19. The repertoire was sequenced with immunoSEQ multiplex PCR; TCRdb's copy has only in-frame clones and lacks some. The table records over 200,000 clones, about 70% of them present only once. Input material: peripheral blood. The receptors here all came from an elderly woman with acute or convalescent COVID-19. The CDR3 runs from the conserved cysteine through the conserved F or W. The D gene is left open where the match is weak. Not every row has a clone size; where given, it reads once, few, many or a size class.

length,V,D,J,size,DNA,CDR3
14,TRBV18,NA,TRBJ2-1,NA,TGTGCCAGCTCAACCCGGTCCTCCTACAATGAGCAGTTCTTC,CASSTRSSYNEQFF
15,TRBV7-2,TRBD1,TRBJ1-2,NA,TGTGCCAGCAGCTTAGCCGGGACAGGGACGTTCGGCTACACCTTC,CASSLAGTGTFGYTF
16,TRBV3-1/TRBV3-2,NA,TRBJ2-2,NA,TGTGCCAGCAGCCAACTGGCGGGGCGAACGACCGGGGAGCTGTTTTTT,CASSQLAGRTTGELFF
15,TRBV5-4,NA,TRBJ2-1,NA,TGTGCCAGCAGCTTGGACAGGGTCACCTACAATGAGCAGTTCTTC,CASSLDRVTYNEQFF
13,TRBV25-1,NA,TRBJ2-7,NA,TGTGCCAGCAGTGCGCAGGGTTTCCACGAGCAGTACTTC,CASSAQGFHEQYF
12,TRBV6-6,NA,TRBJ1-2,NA,TGTGCCAGCACGGGGTCCGGCTATGGCTACACCTTC,CASTGSGYGYTF
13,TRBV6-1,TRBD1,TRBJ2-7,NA,TGTGCCAGCAGTGACCAGGGGGCGTACGAGCAGTACTTC,CASSDQGAYEQYF
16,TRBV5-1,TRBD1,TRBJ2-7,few,TGCGCCAGCAGCTTCGGGACAGGGGGAAGTCTCTACGAGCAGTACTTC,CASSFGTGGSLYEQYF
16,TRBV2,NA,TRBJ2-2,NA,TGTGCCAGCAGCCCCGACTACGGAAAGAACACCGGGGAGCTGTTTTTT,CASSPDYGKNTGELFF
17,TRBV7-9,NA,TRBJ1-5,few,TGTGCCAGCAGCTTAGGAGCTGGGATTAGGGGAAATCAGCCCCAGCATTTT,CASSLGAGIRGNQPQHF
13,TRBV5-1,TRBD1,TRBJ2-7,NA,TGCGCCAGCAGCCCCCGGACAGGGGGCGAGCAGTACTTC,CASSPRTGGEQYF
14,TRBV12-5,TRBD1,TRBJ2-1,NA,TGTGCTAGTGGTCTTTGGACAGGGGGAATTGAGCAGTTCTTC,CASGLWTGGIEQFF
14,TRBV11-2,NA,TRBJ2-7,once,TGTGCCAGCAGCTCCCCGGGGCTAGCGCACGAGCAGTACTTC,CASSSPGLAHEQYF
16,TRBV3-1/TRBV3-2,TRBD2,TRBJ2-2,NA,TGTGCCAGCAGCCCTGGGACTAGTTGGGGCACCGGGGAGCTGTTTTTT,CASSPGTSWGTGELFF
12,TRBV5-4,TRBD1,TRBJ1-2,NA,TGTGCCAGCAGCTTGAGGGGGCAAGGCTACACCTTC,CASSLRGQGYTF
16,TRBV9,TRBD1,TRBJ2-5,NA,TGTGCCAGCAGCGTCGGGACAGGGTCGATACAAGAGACCCAGTACTTC,CASSVGTGSIQETQYF
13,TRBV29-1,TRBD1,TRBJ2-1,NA,TGCAGCGTTGAGGACAGGGGGCGGACTGAGCAGTTCTTC,CSVEDRGRTEQFF
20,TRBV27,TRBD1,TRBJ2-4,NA,TGTGCCAGCAGTTTAGCCAACGCCGCCACGCAGACAGGGGAGCAAAACATTCAGTACTTC,CASSLANAATQTGEQNIQYF
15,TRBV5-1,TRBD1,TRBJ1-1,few,TGCGCCAGCAGCCCGCGGACAGGGGGCGTCACTGAAGCTTTCTTT,CASSPRTGGVTEAFF
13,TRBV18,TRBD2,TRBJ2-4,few,TGTGCCAGCTCCCCTTTAGCGGGAGAGTTAGGGTACTTC,CASSPLAGELGYF
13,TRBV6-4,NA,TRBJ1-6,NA,TGTGCCAGCTCAACGGAGGGGAATTCACCCCTCCACTTT,CASSTEGNSPLHF
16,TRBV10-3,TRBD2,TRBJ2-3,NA,TGTGCCATCGCGGGGGGCTTAGCGGGGGTATCAGATACGCAGTATTTT,CAIAGGLAGVSDTQYF
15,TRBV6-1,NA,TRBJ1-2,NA,TGTGCCAGCAGTGAAGGAGCGGCGACCTACTATGGCTACACCTTC,CASSEGAATYYGYTF
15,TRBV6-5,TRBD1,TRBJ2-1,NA,TGTGCCAGCAGTCTTCCTGGACAGGGCGGATATGAGCAGTTCTTC,CASSLPGQGGYEQFF
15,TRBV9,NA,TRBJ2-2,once,TGTGCCAGCAGCCAAACAGGGTTGAAAACTACCCAGCTGTTTTTT,CASSQTGLKTTQLFF
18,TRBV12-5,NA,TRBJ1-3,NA,TGTGCTAGTGGTTTGGTTTGGCCGGGGTCTTACTCTGGAAACACCATATATTTT,CASGLVWPGSYSGNTIYF
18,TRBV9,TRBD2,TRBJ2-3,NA,TGTGCCAGCAGCTTGGGGGTAGCGGGGGGCCGAGGCACAGATACGCAGTATTTT,CASSLGVAGGRGTDTQYF
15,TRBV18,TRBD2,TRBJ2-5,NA,TGTGCCAGCTCACCGTCACTAGCGGCCCAAGAGACCCAGTACTTC,CASSPSLAAQETQYF
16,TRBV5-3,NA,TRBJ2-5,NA,TGTGCCAGAAGCTCCGAGTGGCAGGGGTCCCAAGAGACCCAGTACTTC,CARSSEWQGSQETQYF
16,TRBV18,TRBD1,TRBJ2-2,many,TGTGCCAGCTCACCGGAGGTCAGGGGGCAAACCGGGGAGCTGTTTTTT,CASSPEVRGQTGELFF
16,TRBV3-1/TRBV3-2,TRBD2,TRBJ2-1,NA,TGTGCCAGCAGCCTCCATACTAGCGGGGGTGGAGGTGAGCAGTTCTTC,CASSLHTSGGGGEQFF
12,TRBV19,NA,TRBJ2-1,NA,TGTGCCAGTAGTATAGTCAGGGGCCCCCAGTTCTTC,CASSIVRGPQFF
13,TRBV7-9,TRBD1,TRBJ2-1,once,TGTGCCAGCCGGGACAGGATCTACAATGAGCAGTTCTTC,CASRDRIYNEQFF
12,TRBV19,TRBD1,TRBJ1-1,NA,TGTGCCAGTCCCAGACAGGGTCATCGAGCTTTCTTT,CASPRQGHRAFF
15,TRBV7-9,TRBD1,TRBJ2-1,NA,TGTGCCAGCAGCTTCGGACAGGGGGCGCAAAGTGAGCAGTTCTTC,CASSFGQGAQSEQFF
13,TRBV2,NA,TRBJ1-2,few,TGTGCCAGCAGCTACGATCTAGGGGAAGGCTACACCTTC,CASSYDLGEGYTF
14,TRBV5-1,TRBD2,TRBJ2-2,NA,TGCGCCAGCAGCCTAGGGGAGGGAACCGGGGAGCTGTTTTTT,CASSLGEGTGELFF
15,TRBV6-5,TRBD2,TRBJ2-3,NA,TGTGCCAGCAGTTACTGGGGGGGAGGCGAAGATACGCAGTATTTT,CASSYWGGGEDTQYF
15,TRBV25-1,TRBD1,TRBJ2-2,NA,TGTGCCAGCAGTAGGGGACAGGGGTACACCGGGGAGCTGTTTTTT,CASSRGQGYTGELFF
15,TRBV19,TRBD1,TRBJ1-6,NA,TGTGCCAGCCGAAATACCGGGACAGGGAATTCACCCCTCCACTTT,CASRNTGTGNSPLHF
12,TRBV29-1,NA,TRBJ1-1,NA,TGCAGCGTTGACCGTGGGCACACTGAAGCTTTCTTT,CSVDRGHTEAFF
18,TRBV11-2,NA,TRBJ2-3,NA,TGTGCCAGCAGCTTAGGGGACACACGCGAGTACAGCACAGATACGCAGTATTTT,CASSLGDTREYSTDTQYF
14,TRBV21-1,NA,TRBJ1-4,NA,TGTGCCAGCAGCAAATGGGGCACTAATGAAAAACTGTTTTTT,CASSKWGTNEKLFF
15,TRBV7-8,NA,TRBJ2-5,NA,TGTGCCAGCAGCTTCAATACAGGGACCCAAGAGACCCAGTACTTC,CASSFNTGTQETQYF
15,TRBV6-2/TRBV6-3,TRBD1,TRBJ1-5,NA,TGTGCCAGCAGCGGGGGACAGAGTAGCAATCAGCCCCAGCATTTT,CASSGGQSSNQPQHF
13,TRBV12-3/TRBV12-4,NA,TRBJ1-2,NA,TGTGCCAGCAGTTTAGCTGGGAGCTATGGCTACACCTTC,CASSLAGSYGYTF
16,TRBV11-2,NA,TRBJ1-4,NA,TGTGCCAGCAGCCGCGGGCCGCTTGCAACTAATGAAAAACTGTTTTTT,CASSRGPLATNEKLFF